The sequence of this T cell receptor beta chain was determined in a study of T cells in Graves' hyperthyroidism and ophthalmopathy. This clonotype was detected a few times. The antigen is unknown. Study-level points and caveats: Appearing also in blood were most of the thyroid clonotypes expanded above 0.001.

Ophthalmopathy cases met thresholds of Clinical Activity Score at least 3, NOSPECS grade at least 4 and duration under 3 months. Each diagnosis drew on symptoms, thyroxine, TRAb, thyroid ultrasound and orbital computed tomography findings. TCR beta CDR3 regions were amplified from RNA. Carried out on the TCR CDR3, a first-round RT-PCR used the HTBI primer set. TCRdb used MiXCR to reprocess the multiplex PCR reads, holding one entry per CDR3 protein. The top ten hold roughly a third of the sample, which has about 640,000 distinct CDR3 sequences, around 21% seen once. CDR3 length equals 14 residues. Trimming pared 2 bases from V and 7 bases from J, leaving 15 bases between. In germline, CDR1 is DFQATT, CDR2 SNEGSKA (reference sequence).

This TCR was recovered from a man aged 25 to 45 with Graves' ophthalmopathy. The sample consisted of blood. The rearrangement links TRBV20-1 to TRBJ2-4, with D possibly TRBD2 on 6 matching bases. CDR3 nucleotides: TGCAGTGCTAGATGGTCAGGGAGGAAGAACATTCAGTACTTC. Encoded protein: CSARWSGRKNIQYF.